This TCR beta chain was profiled in a study of T cells after yellow fever vaccination. Study background: SMART-Seq v4 Ultra Low Input prepared libraries from low-cell fractions. Points from the study as a whole: FACS-sorted repertoires could contain abundant clonotypes contaminating from the bulk population. Reappearing after the booster were most of the clones from primary vaccination (almost 97% CD4, 88% CD8).

CDR1 and CDR2 from the germline V gene are LGHNA and YNFKEQ. The CDR3 loop spans 15 amino acids. V dropped 0 bases and J dropped 3 bases, with 9 bases sitting between them. Template-switching 5'RACE yielded the TCR cDNA; a universal primer site and UMIs were added in the process. TCRdb reprocessed the 5' RACE reads with MiXCR, giving one entry per CDR3 protein. The sample shows 300,000 to 400,000 distinct CDR3 sequences, roughly 8.7% of them seen only once. This clonotype was counted a few times. The antigen is not known. The source material was PBMCs, sampled on the day of the first yellow fever vaccination. The TCR sequence derives from a man younger than 35 who received the YFV17D yellow fever vaccine. This chain uses TRBV4-2 with TRBJ1-3; weak D call: TRBD1 (5 bases). The DNA for the CDR3 is TGTGCCAGCAGCCAAGACGCAGGGATTGGAAACACCATATATTTT. Its translation is CASSQDAGIGNTIYF.